The next 14 T cell receptor beta chains were all read from a single sample in a study of cytomegalovirus exposure and HLA in healthy donors. Primers included in the PCR were 60 Vbeta and 13 Jbeta primers. The method was immunoSEQ multiplex PCR; TCRdb's version includes in-frame clones alone and lacks a portion of them. The repertoire holds approximately 150,000 clones, with approximately 72% as singletons. Source material: PBMCs. The receptors were gathered from a human donor in good health.

This chain uses TRBV6-1 with TRBJ1-1; D unresolved. Germline V gene lookup returns CDR1 MNHNS and CDR2 SASEGT. V lost 0 bases and J lost 5, with 7 bases in between. CDR3 length equals 13 residues. CDR3 amino acids: CASSEARRTEAFF. CDR3 DNA sequence: TGTGCCAGCAGTGAAGCGAGGAGGACTGAAGCTTTCTTT.

This clone was seen a single time. Other DNA sequences in this specimen translate into the identical CDR3. The chain combines TRBV6-5 with TRBJ1-2, with 8 bases aligning to TRBD1. Unmatched junction bases numbered 4, after V lost 6 bases and J lost 4 bases. The CDR3 totals 13 residues. The germline V gene has CDR1 MNHEY and CDR2 SVGAGI. The CDR3 sequence is CASSRGQGYGYTF. In nucleotides, the CDR3 is TGTGCCAGCAGCCGCGGACAGGGCTATGGCTACACCTTC.

This chain uses TRBV30 with TRBJ1-1; no clear D gene. V lost 5 bases to trimming and J lost 5 bases, with 12 bases between them. Germline-derived CDR1 and CDR2 are GTSNPN and SVGIG (reference sequence). The CDR3 has 12 residues. The CDR3 spells CAWGAARTEAFF. CDR3 sequence (DNA): TGTGCCTGGGGCGCGGCGCGGACTGAAGCTTTCTTT. Together with reference TRBV30 and TRBJ1-1, the CDR3 gives the full variable domain: SQTIHQWPATLVQPVGSPLSLECTVEGTSNPNLYWYRQAAGRGLQLLFYSVGIGQISSEVPQNLSASRPQDRQFILSSKKLLLSDSGFYLCAWGAARTEAFFGQGTRLTVV.

This sequence joins TRBV11-2 and TRBJ1-1; a weak D match, TRBD1 (6 bases). The CDR3 consists of 15 residues. Trimming pared 5 bases from V and 4 bases from J, leaving 17 bases between. The germline gives CDR1 SGHAT, CDR2 FQNNGV. CDR3 sequence: CASSLRGGWATEAFF. The CDR3 coding sequence is TGTGCCAGCAGCCTAAGGGGGGGGTGGGCCACTGAAGCTTTCTTT.

The chain combines TRBV6-5 with TRBJ2-3, with 9 bases fitting TRBD2. Germline V CDR1 and CDR2: MNHEY, SVGAGI. This CDR3 contains 15 residues. V shed 4 bases and J 6 bases; nucleotides not matched to a gene: 8. CDR3 bases: TGTGCCAGCAGTTTCGGGACTAGCCGGGGGGATACGCAGTATTTT. This codes for CASSFGTSRGDTQYF.

This clone was seen a few times. The rearrangement uses TRBV5-6 and TRBJ1-2, with 7 bases identical to TRBD1. The CDR3 is 15 amino acids. The V gene end was trimmed by 4 bases and the J gene end by 4 bases; junction bases not matched to a gene: 10. Germline V CDR1 and CDR2: SGHDT, YYEEEE. The CDR3 bases are TGTGCCAGCAGCAGTGGACAGGCCAGGGCCTATGGCTACACCTTC. Residues: CASSSGQARAYGYTF.

The genes are TRBV5-1 and TRBJ1-6; D gene uncertain. Germline loops: CDR1 SGHRS, CDR2 YFSETQ. The CDR3 runs to 15 residues. V was clipped by 2 bases and J by 7 bases, with 13 bases between them. The CDR3 here is CASSLLEGTNSPLHF. The DNA for the CDR3 is TGCGCCAGCAGCTTATTAGAGGGAACGAATTCACCCCTCCACTTT.

The CDR3 region has the DNA TGTGCCAGTAGTATAGGCCCCGGGGGGGCCCAAGAGACCCAGTACTTC. Translating gives CASSIGPGGAQETQYF. The chain couples TRBV19 to TRBJ2-5; 8 bases fit TRBD2. Germline V gene sequence: CDR1 LNHDA, CDR2 SQIVND (reference sequence). The CDR3 loop spans 16 amino acids. V lost 1 base and J lost 1; bases outside the gene matches: 5.

The chain is built from TRBV2 and TRBJ2-3, with 8 bases aligning to TRBD2. CDR1 and CDR2 (germline): SNHLY, FYNNEI. The CDR3 length is 14 residues. V was pared by 8 bases and J by 0 bases, with 4 bases of the junction left unmatched. As DNA, the CDR3 is TGTGCCAGCGTAGCGGGGCAAAGCACAGATACGCAGTATTTT. This sequence encodes CASVAGQSTDTQYF.

This chain joins TRBV5-1 and TRBJ1-4, with D possibly matching TRBD1 (5 bases). The V end was cut by 4 bases, the J end by 2 bases, with 15 bases between. Germline V CDR1 and CDR2: SGHRS, YFSETQ. This CDR3 has 16 residues. The CDR3 here is CASSIGQIRTNEKLFF. As DNA, the CDR3 is TGCGCCAGCAGCATCGGACAAATTAGGACTAATGAAAAACTGTTTTTT.

The V and J genes are TRBV13 and TRBJ1-1; 10 nucleotides agree with TRBD1. This CDR3 has 14 amino acids. The germline CDR1 and CDR2 sequences are PRHDT and FYEKMQ (reference sequence). Losses at the gene ends were 5 bases for V and 5 bases for J; bases not matched to a gene: 5. The DNA of the CDR3 is TGTGCCAGCAGCCGCGGACAGGGGGATACTGAAGCTTTCTTT. Encoded protein: CASSRGQGDTEAFF.

V gene TRBV10-3 combines with J gene TRBJ2-2; TRBD2 agrees at 8 bases. V was clipped by 6 bases and J by 2 bases; unmatched bases: 8. Germline V gives CDR1 ENHRY, CDR2 SYGVKD. The CDR3 spans 16 residues. The CDR3 nucleotides are TGTGCCATCAGGGCTAGCGGGCTATTTAACACCGGGGAGCTGTTTTTT. Protein: CAIRASGLFNTGELFF.

This clone was seen only a few times. The chain has TRBV2 and TRBJ1-6, with 7 nucleotides matching TRBD1. Germline assignment: CDR1 SNHLY and CDR2 FYNNEI. This CDR3 region has 16 residues. The V and J ends lost 6 bases and 2 bases, in that order; junction bases with no gene match: 7. The CDR3 loop is CASSPDRATYNSPLHF. The CDR3 nucleotides read TGTGCCAGCAGCCCTGACAGGGCCACCTATAATTCACCCCTCCACTTT.

This chain joins TRBV5-1 and TRBJ2-3; D is possibly TRBD2 (5 bases). Germline V gene sequence: CDR1 SGHRS, CDR2 YFSETQ. V was cut by 0 bases and J by 2 bases, with 7 bases left in between. The CDR3 is made up of 14 amino acids. For the CDR3, the DNA is TGCGCCAGCAGCTTGGCCGGGAACACAGATACGCAGTATTTT. Translating gives CASSLAGNTDTQYF.